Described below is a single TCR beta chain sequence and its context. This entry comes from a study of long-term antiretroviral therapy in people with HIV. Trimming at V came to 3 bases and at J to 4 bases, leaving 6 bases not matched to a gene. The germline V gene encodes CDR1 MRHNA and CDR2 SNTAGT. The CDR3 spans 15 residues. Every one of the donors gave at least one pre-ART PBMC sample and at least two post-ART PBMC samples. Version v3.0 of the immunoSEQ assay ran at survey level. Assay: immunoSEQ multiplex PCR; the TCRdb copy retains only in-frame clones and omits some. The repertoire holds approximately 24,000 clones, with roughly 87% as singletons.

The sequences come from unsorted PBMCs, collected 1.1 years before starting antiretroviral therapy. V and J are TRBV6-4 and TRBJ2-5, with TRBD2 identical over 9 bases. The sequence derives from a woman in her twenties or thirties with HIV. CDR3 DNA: TGTGCCAGCAGTGAGCTAGCGGGGTTTGGAGAGACCCAGTACTTC. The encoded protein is CASSELAGFGETQYF.